One and the same sample provided the 22 T cell receptor beta chains below, sequenced in a study of T cells in pancreatic ductal adenocarcinoma. The selected patients with pancreatic ductal adenocarcinoma had surgery but no neoadjuvant therapy. Assay: immunoSEQ multiplex PCR; the TCRdb copy retains only in-frame clones and omits some. The table has about 29,000 clones, more than 80% seen once. What was sequenced was PBMCs. The receptors stem from a human donor with pancreatic ductal adenocarcinoma.

The rearrangement uses TRBV27 and TRBJ2-7, with D perhaps TRBD1 or TRBD2 (5 bases each). V lost 5 bases to trimming and J lost 0 bases, with 14 bases between them. CDR1 is MNHEY, CDR2 SMNVEV, per germline (reference sequence). The CDR3 runs to 15 residues. The CDR3 nucleotides are TGTGCCAGCAGTGACCCGGGACGGAGCTCCTACGAGCAGTACTTC. This translates into CASSDPGRSSYEQYF.

The chain has TRBV2 and TRBJ2-7, with 10 bases matching TRBD2. The CDR3 runs 13 residues. J was trimmed by 5 bases and V by 6 bases; bases with no gene match: 4. CDR1 and CDR2 from the germline V gene are SNHLY and FYNNEI. In nucleotides, the CDR3 is TGTGCCAGCAGCACTAGCGGGATCCACGAGCAGTACTTC. The encoded protein is CASSTSGIHEQYF.

The rearrangement uses TRBV9 and TRBJ1-1; no definite D call. V lost 0 bases, J lost 0 bases, and 9 bases lay in between. This CDR3 has 15 amino acids. CDR1 SGDLS and CDR2 YYNGEE come from the germline V gene. The CDR3 protein is CASSVDSHLNTEAFF. DNA for the CDR3: TGTGCCAGCAGCGTAGATAGTCATTTGAACACTGAAGCTTTCTTT.

This chain links TRBV6-4 with TRBJ2-7; D gene uncertain. In germline, CDR1 is MRHNA, CDR2 SNTAGT. Trimming took off 2 bases at V and 8 bases at J, with 19 bases between the two ends. The CDR3 sequence is 15 residues long. CDR3 coding DNA: TGTGCCAGCAGTGACGACTCTACTACTGACGATAAGCAGTACTTC. This encodes CASSDDSTTDDKQYF.

This sequence joins TRBV7-9 and TRBJ2-1; 9 positions match TRBD2. This CDR3 region has 16 residues. Losses at the gene ends were 3 bases for V and 9 bases for J; bases not matched to a gene: 12. Looked up from germline, CDR1 is SEHNR and CDR2 is FQNEAQ (reference sequence). CDR3 protein: CASSLRGVAGAGEQFF. As DNA, the CDR3 is TGTGCCAGCAGCTTGCGTGGGGTAGCGGGAGCAGGTGAGCAGTTCTTC. Based on the CDR3 plus reference TRBV7-9 and TRBJ2-1, the full variable domain is DTGVSQNPRHKITKRGQNVTFRCDPISEHNRLYWYRQTLGQGPEFLTYFQNEAQLEKSRLLSDRFSAERPKGSFSTLEIQRTEQGDSAMYLCASSLRGVAGAGEQFFGPGTRLTVL.

The rearrangement uses TRBV19 and TRBJ1-4, with D unresolved. Trimming left V 6 bases short and J 6 bases short, with 5 bases between. The CDR3 extends over 11 amino acids. Germline assignment: CDR1 LNHDA and CDR2 SQIVND (reference sequence). CDR3 DNA sequence: TGTGCCAGTAGCTCCTATGAAAAACTGTTTTTT. It encodes CASSSYEKLFF.

This rearrangement joins TRBV5-1 to TRBJ2-5; the D gene is possibly TRBD2 (5 bases). Germline V gene sequence: CDR1 SGHRS, CDR2 YFSETQ. The CDR3 contains 16 residues. V was pared by 0 bases and J by 4 bases, with 16 bases between. The chain's CDR3 is CASSLATPDRGETQYF. DNA of the CDR3: TGCGCCAGCAGCTTGGCGACACCCGATCGGGGAGAGACCCAGTACTTC.

The J gene is TRBJ2-2, the V gene TRBV11-3; a possible D gene is TRBD2 (6 bases). The V gene lost 3 bases and the J gene lost 6 bases, with 17 bases spanning the gap. The CDR3 covers 16 residues. CDR1 and CDR2 from the germline V gene are SGHNT and YENEEA. The CDR3, as DNA: TGTGCCAGCAGCTTGTTCTCCGGGACTGATGCCGGGGAGCTGTTTTTT. Translation: CASSLFSGTDAGELFF.

The chain couples TRBV15 to TRBJ2-1, with D tentatively TRBD1 or TRBD2 (5 bases each). The CDR3 length is 15 residues. The V and J ends lost 4 bases and 9 bases respectively, with 19 bases between them. Germline V gene data show CDR1 as LNHNV and CDR2 as YYDKDF (reference sequence). The chain's CDR3 is CATSMFGDFGAEQFF. DNA of the CDR3: TGTGCCACCAGCATGTTTGGAGACTTCGGGGCTGAGCAGTTCTTC. The full variable domain, its missing parts supplied by reference TRBV15 and TRBJ2-1, is DAMVIQNPRYQVTQFGKPVTLSCSQTLNHNVMYWYQQKSSQAPKLLFHYYDKDFNNEADTPDNFQSRRPNTSFCFLDIRSPGLGDTAMYLCATSMFGDFGAEQFFGPGTRLTVL.

The J gene is TRBJ1-1, the V gene TRBV5-6; D is ambiguous. V was trimmed by 1 base and J by 7 bases, leaving 5 bases between them. Germline V CDR1 and CDR2: SGHDT, YYEEEE. The CDR3 sequence is 11 residues long. CDR3: CASSLSSEAFF. The CDR3 nucleotides read TGTGCCAGCAGCTTGAGCAGTGAAGCTTTCTTT.

This sequence joins TRBV27 and TRBJ1-1; 7 positions agree with TRBD1. The V and J ends lost 8 bases and 3 bases, in that order; junction bases with no gene match: 12. Looked up from germline, CDR1 is MNHEY and CDR2 is SMNVEV (reference sequence). CDR3 size: 15 residues. This CDR3 reads CASRPPGQLHTEAFF. CDR3 nucleotides: TGTGCCAGCCGACCCCCGGGACAGCTTCACACTGAAGCTTTCTTT.

This chain connects TRBV5-1 to TRBJ2-1; 7 nucleotides match TRBD2. The CDR3 loop spans 15 amino acids. The junction had 3 bases not matched to a gene; V was cut back by 3 bases and J by 0 bases. Germline assignment: CDR1 SGHRS and CDR2 YFSETQ. The CDR3 loop reads CASSSRTSSYNEQFF. The CDR3 coding sequence is TGCGCCAGCAGCTCCCGGACTAGCTCCTACAATGAGCAGTTCTTC. Full variable domain (outside the CDR3, taken from reference TRBV5-1 and TRBJ2-1): KAGVTQTPRYLIKTRGQQVTLSCSPISGHRSVSWYQQTPGQGLQFLFEYFSETQRNKGNFPGRFSGRQFSNSRSEMNVSTLELGDSALYLCASSSRTSSYNEQFFGPGTRLTVL.

This sequence joins TRBV7-9 and TRBJ1-5; D unresolved. V was clipped by 2 bases and J by 7 bases, with 9 bases between them. This CDR3 spans 13 amino acids. Germline V gives CDR1 SEHNR, CDR2 FQNEAQ (reference sequence). In DNA, the CDR3 is TGTGCCAGCAGCTTAATGGCGGAACAGCCCCAGCATTTT. Its protein product is CASSLMAEQPQHF. Full variable domain (outside the CDR3, taken from reference TRBV7-9 and TRBJ1-5): DTGVSQNPRHKITKRGQNVTFRCDPISEHNRLYWYRQTLGQGPEFLTYFQNEAQLEKSRLLSDRFSAERPKGSFSTLEIQRTEQGDSAMYLCASSLMAEQPQHFGDGTRLSIL.

This chain links TRBV5-1 with TRBJ2-3, with TRBD2 matching 7 bases. From germline, CDR1 is SGHRS and CDR2 YFSETQ. The CDR3 is 15 residues long. Trimming took 2 bases from V and 0 from J; bases not matched to a gene: 3. CDR3 DNA sequence: TGCGCCAGCAGCTTACTAGCGTCTAGCACAGATACGCAGTATTTT. Residues: CASSLLASSTDTQYF.

J is TRBJ2-7 and V is TRBV18; a possible D gene is TRBD2 (7 bases). The V and J ends lost 0 bases and 2 bases respectively, with 8 bases between them. This CDR3 comprises 14 residues. Germline loops: CDR1 KGHSH, CDR2 LQKENI. The CDR3 is CASSPPGGPYEQYF. In DNA, the CDR3 is TGTGCCAGCTCACCACCGGGGGGGCCCTACGAGCAGTACTTC.

Here the CDR3 reads CASRGGQVITDTQYF. CDR3 DNA: TGTGCCAGCAGGGGAGGACAGGTGATCACAGATACGCAGTATTTT. This chain connects TRBV28 to TRBJ2-3, with a weak D call TRBD1 (7 bases). CDR3 length: 15 residues. Germline loops: CDR1 MDHEN, CDR2 SYDVKM. V dropped 6 bases and J dropped 2 bases, with 15 bases sitting between them.

V usage is TRBV5-1 and J usage is TRBJ2-3, with D possibly called TRBD1 or TRBD2 (5 bases each). The germline CDR1 and CDR2 sequences are SGHRS and YFSETQ. Trimming removed 0 bases at V and 2 bases at J, with 7 bases between. CDR3 size: 14 residues. CDR3 sequence reads: CASSLGDLTDTQYF. CDR3 nucleotide sequence: TGCGCCAGCAGCTTGGGGGACCTCACAGATACGCAGTATTTT.

In this sample, this clone turned up a few times. The chain is built from TRBV7-2 and TRBJ2-5, with a possible D match to TRBD2 (6 bases). Per the germline V gene, CDR1 is SGHTA and CDR2 is FQGNSA. V lost 5 bases and J lost 7, with 17 bases in between. CDR3 length: 14 residues. For the CDR3, the DNA is TGTGCCAGCAGCCAGGAGGGGCCCGCCGGGACCCAGTACTTC. This codes for CASSQEGPAGTQYF.

The genes are TRBV6-1 and TRBJ1-1; weak D call: TRBD1 (5 bases). CDR1 MNHNS and CDR2 SASEGT come from the germline V gene. The CDR3 loop spans 15 amino acids. Between the trimmed V and J ends, which lost 7 bases and 5 bases, there was a span of 20 bases. The CDR3 loop reads CASTLHGAIRTEAFF. Written as DNA, the CDR3 is TGTGCCAGCACCCTGCATGGGGCAATTCGGACTGAAGCTTTCTTT.

This rearrangement joins TRBV14 to TRBJ2-3; the match to TRBD2 covers 12 bases. There are 19 residues in the CDR3. CDR1 and CDR2 from the germline V gene are SGHDN and FVKESK. V lost 1 base to trimming and J lost 4 bases; unmatched junction nucleotides: 12. The CDR3 protein is CASSQVRSSGRAVPDTQYF. CDR3 nucleotides: TGTGCCAGCAGCCAAGTAAGATCTAGCGGGAGGGCCGTGCCAGATACGCAGTATTTT.

J is TRBJ1-5 and V is TRBV6-1; D not certain. CDR3 length: 14 amino acids. The V end lost 4 bases, the J end lost 3 bases, and 10 bases lay between the germline ends. The germline V gene encodes CDR1 MNHNS and CDR2 SASEGT. The CDR3 loop is CASSGSGNNQPQHF. In nucleotides, the CDR3 is TGTGCCAGCAGTGGGTCGGGAAACAATCAGCCCCAGCATTTT.

The chain has TRBV7-2 and TRBJ1-2, with D perhaps matching TRBD1 (6 bases). Germline V gene lookup returns CDR1 SGHTA and CDR2 FQGNSA. Trimming removed 5 bases at V and 3 bases at J, with 19 bases between. CDR3 length: 16 residues. The CDR3 DNA reads as TGTGCCAGCAGCACCAGGACAGTTCAGGATGACTATGGCTACACCTTC. It encodes CASSTRTVQDDYGYTF. The whole variable domain, remainder taken from reference TRBV7-2 and TRBJ1-2, is GAGVSQSPSNKVTEKGKDVELRCDPISGHTALYWYRQSLGQGLEFLIYFQGNSAPDKSGLPSDRFSAERTGGSVSTLTIQRTQQEDSAVYLCASSTRTVQDDYGYTFGSGTRLTVV.